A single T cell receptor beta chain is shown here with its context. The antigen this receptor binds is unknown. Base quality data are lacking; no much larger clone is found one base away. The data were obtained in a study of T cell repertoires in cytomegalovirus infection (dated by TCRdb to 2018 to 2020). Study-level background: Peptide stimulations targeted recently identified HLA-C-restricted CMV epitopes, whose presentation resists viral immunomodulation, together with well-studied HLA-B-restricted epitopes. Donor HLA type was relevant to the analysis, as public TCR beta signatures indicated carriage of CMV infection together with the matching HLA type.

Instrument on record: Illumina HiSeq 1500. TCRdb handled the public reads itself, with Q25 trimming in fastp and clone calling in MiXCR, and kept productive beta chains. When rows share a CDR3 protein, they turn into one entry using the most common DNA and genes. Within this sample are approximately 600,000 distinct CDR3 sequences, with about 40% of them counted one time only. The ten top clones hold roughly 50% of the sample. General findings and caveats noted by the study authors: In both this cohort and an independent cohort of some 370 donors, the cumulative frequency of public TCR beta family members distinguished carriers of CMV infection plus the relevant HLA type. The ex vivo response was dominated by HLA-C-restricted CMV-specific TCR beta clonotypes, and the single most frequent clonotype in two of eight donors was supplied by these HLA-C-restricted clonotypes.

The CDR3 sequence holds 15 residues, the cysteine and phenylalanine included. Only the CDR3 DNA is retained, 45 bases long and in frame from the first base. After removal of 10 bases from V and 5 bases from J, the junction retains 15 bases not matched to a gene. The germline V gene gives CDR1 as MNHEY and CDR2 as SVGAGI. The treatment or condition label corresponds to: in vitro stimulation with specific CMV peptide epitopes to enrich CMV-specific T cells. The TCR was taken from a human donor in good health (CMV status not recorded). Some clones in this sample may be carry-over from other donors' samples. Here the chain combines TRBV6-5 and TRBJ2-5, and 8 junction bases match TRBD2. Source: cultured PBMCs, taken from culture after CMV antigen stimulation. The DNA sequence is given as TGTGCCACCCTACGGAGGCTAGCGGGCGGGGAGACCCAGTACTTC. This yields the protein CATLRRLAGGETQYF.